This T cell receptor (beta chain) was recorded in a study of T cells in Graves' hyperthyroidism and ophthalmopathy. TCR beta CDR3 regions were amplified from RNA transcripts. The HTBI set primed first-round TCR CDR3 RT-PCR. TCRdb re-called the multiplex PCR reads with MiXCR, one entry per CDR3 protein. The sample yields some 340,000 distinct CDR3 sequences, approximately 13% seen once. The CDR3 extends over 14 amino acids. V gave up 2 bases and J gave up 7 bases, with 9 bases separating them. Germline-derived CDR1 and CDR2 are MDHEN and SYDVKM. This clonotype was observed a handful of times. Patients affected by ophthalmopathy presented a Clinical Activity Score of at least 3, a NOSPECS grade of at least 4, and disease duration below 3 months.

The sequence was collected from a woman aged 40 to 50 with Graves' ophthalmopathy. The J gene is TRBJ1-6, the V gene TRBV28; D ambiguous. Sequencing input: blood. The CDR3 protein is CASSLPPGNSPLHF. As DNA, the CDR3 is TGTGCCAGCAGTTTACCCCCGGGAAATTCACCCCTCCACTTT. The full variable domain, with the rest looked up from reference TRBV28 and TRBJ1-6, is DVKVTQSSRYLVKRTGEKVFLECVQDMDHENMFWYRQDPGLGLRLIYFSYDVKMKEKGDIPEGYSVSREKKERFSLILESASTNQTSMYLCASSLPPGNSPLHFGNGTRLTVT.